Following are 4 T cell receptor beta chains from one sample sequenced in a study of CD8+ T cells in alopecia areata. Sequencing relied on a cDNA template that was reverse transcribed from extracted RNA. This table comes from immunoSEQ multiplex PCR, and its TCRdb copy is limited to in-frame clones, with some not included. The sample lists roughly 150,000 clones, roughly 50% occurring once. Sequencing input: CD4+ T cells sorted from blood. The origin of the receptors is a human donor in good health.

This rearrangement joins TRBV2 to TRBJ2-3; 14 bases are a match to TRBD2. Germline V lookup: CDR1 SNHLY, CDR2 FYNNEI. V was pared by 3 bases and J by 6 bases, with 11 bases of the junction left unmatched. The CDR3 consists of 18 residues. CDR3 DNA sequence: TGTGCCAGCAGTGAGCGGGGGGGACTAGCGGGAGATGGGGATACGCAGTATTTT. It yields the protein CASSERGGLAGDGDTQYF. The whole variable domain, remainder taken from reference TRBV2 and TRBJ2-3, is EPEVTQTPSHQVTQMGQEVILRCVPISNHLYFYWYRQILGQKVEFLVSFYNNEISEKSEIFDDQFSVERPDGSNFTLKIRSTKLEDSAMYFCASSERGGLAGDGDTQYFGPGTRLTVL.

The rearrangement joins TRBV5-1 to TRBJ2-2; TRBD2 matches at 8 bases. V was pared by 0 bases and J by 6 bases, with 7 bases of the junction left unmatched. Germline CDR1 SGHRS, CDR2 YFSETQ. The CDR3 is 16 amino acids. The CDR3: CASSLEPGGSAGELFF. The DNA for the CDR3 is TGCGCCAGCAGCTTGGAACCGGGAGGGTCTGCCGGGGAGCTGTTTTTT.

This clone was seen a single time. The chain employs TRBV5-4 and TRBJ1-2; possibly TRBD1 for D (6 bases). The V end was cut by 4 bases, the J end by 6 bases, with 19 bases between. Germline CDR1 is SGHNT and CDR2 is YYREEE (reference sequence). The CDR3 length is 15 residues. The CDR3 is CASSAKDRPHDGYTF. The CDR3 DNA sequence: TGTGCCAGCAGCGCCAAGGACAGACCCCATGATGGCTACACCTTC. The full variable domain, with the rest looked up from reference TRBV5-4 and TRBJ1-2, is ETGVTQSPTHLIKTRGQQVTLRCSSQSGHNTVSWYQQALGQGPQFIFQYYREEENGRGNFPPRFSGLQFPNYSSELNVNALELDDSALYLCASSAKDRPHDGYTFGSGTRLTVV.

Remarks on this clone: The DNA is left out, because the CDR3 cannot be placed on it with certainty; the CDR3 is given as TCRdb lists it. The gene calls are TRBV6-1 and TRBJ2-7; the D call of TRBD1 is as the table states it, not checked on the DNA. The CDR3 has 15 amino acids, counting both end residues. Germline CDR1 MNHNS, CDR2 SASEGT. The CDR3 is CASILGRGQTEEQYF.